This TCR beta chain was observed in a study of blood T cell repertoires in COVID-19. Across the whole study: T cells, B-cell-depleted T cells, or PBMCs supplied cDNA or gDNA.

V was clipped by 2 bases and J by 0 bases, with 10 bases between them. The CDR3 loop spans 15 amino acids. CDR1 is LNHDA and CDR2 is SQIVND in the germline V gene (reference sequence). This clone showed up just once. Distinct nucleotide sequences in the sample also encode this CDR3. Sequencing was performed with immunoSEQ multiplex PCR; in TCRdb, only in-frame clones are kept and a portion is missing. The table records 250,000 or so clones, about 79% of them present only once. This receptor was obtained from a man at least 80 years old with acute or convalescent COVID-19. Sequencing was carried out using peripheral blood. The chain recombines TRBV19 with TRBJ1-1, with D unclear. The CDR3 sequence: CASSISGGVNTEAFF. In nucleotides, the CDR3 is TGTGCCAGTAGTATAAGTGGCGGGGTGAACACTGAAGCTTTCTTT.